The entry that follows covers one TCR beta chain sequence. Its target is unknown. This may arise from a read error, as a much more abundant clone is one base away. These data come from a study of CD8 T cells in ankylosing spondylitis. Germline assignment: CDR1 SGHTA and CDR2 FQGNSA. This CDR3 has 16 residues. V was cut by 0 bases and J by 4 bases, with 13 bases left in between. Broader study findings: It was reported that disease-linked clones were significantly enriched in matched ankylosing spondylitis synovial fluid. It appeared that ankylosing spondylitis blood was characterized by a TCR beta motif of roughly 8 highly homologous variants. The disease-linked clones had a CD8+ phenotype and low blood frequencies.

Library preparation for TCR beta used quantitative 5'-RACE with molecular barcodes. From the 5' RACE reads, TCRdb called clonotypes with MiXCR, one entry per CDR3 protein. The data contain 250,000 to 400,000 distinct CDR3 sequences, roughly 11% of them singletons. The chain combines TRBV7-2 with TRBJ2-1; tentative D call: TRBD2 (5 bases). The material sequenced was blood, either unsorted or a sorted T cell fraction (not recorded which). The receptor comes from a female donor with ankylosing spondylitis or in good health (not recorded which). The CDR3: CASSLAGADAYNEQFF. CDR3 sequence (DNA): TGTGCCAGCAGCTTAGCGGGAGCGGATGCTTACAATGAGCAGTTCTTC.